These T cell receptor beta chains were read from a single sample in a study of blood T cell repertoires in COVID-19. Assay used: immunoSEQ multiplex PCR; TCRdb lists only in-frame clones, some missing. The sample holds approximately 310,000 clones, 85% seen once. What was sequenced was PBMCs or T cells enriched from blood (not recorded which). The receptors come from a woman aged 30 to 39 who had been exposed to COVID-19. The conserved cysteine and the conserved F or W are not part of the CDR3 here.

cdr3_length j_call v_call cdr3_aa
17 TRBJ2-6 TRBV28 ASSAGDRGRYSGANVLT
13 TRBJ1-3 TRBV4-1 ASSQEHSSGNTIY
12 TRBJ1-2 TRBV19 ASSRTGGENGYT
14 TRBJ1-5 TRBV12-5 ASGLFPQGGNQPQH
10 TRBJ1-1 TRBV5-6 ASSLNRARAF
12 TRBJ2-7 TRBV25-1 ASSEMTGHYEQY
13 TRBJ2-7 TRBV7-2 ASRASGGGLYEQY
11 TRBJ2-7 TRBV2 ASHRQGRDEQY
13 TRBJ1-1 TRBV7-2 ASSLAQTGATEAF
13 TRBJ2-1 TRBV20-1 SASDLAQGYNEQF
12 TRBJ2-2 TRBV5-1 ASSLLAGAGELF
10 TRBJ2-7 TRBV18 ASSGSSYEQY
12 TRBJ2-5 TRBV7-9 ASSTGLAGETQY
10 TRBJ1-4 TRBV28 ALRGANEKLF